These 23 T cell receptor beta chains came from one sample sequenced in a study of OX40 agonist ivuxolimab in advanced cancers. Here immunoSEQ multiplex PCR was the method, and the copy in TCRdb shows in-frame clones only, minus some. Here the sample spans tens of thousands of clones, about 89% being singletons. This sample comprised CD4+ or CD8+ T cells sorted from blood, obtained in a trial of the OX40 agonist ivuxolimab. The receptor source for this set is an adult with an advanced solid tumor such as melanoma, head and neck, liver or kidney cancer.

The rearrangement links TRBV7-8 to TRBJ1-5; D uncertain. In germline, CDR1 is SGHVS, CDR2 FQNEAQ. The V end was cut by 1 base, the J end by 7 bases, with 14 bases between. This CDR3 is 15 amino acids long. The DNA of the CDR3 is TGTGCCAGCAGCTTAGGATGGGGTGCGGGGCAGCCCCAGCATTTT. Translating gives CASSLGWGAGQPQHF. Filled out from reference TRBV7-8 and TRBJ1-5, the complete variable domain reads GAGVSQSPRYKVAKRGQDVALRCDPISGHVSLFWYQQALGQGPEFLTYFQNEAQLDKSGLPSDRFFAERPEGSVSTLKIQRTQQEDSAVYLCASSLGWGAGQPQHFGDGTRLSIL.

The chain carries TRBV5-1 and TRBJ2-7, with no clear D. The CDR3 covers 15 residues. Germline values: CDR1 SGHRS, CDR2 YFSETQ. Trimming pared 0 bases from V and 0 bases from J, leaving 10 bases between. The CDR3 loop is CASSLDGVSSYEQYF. The CDR3 bases are TGCGCCAGCAGCTTGGATGGTGTTAGCTCCTACGAGCAGTACTTC.

The gene calls are TRBV11-2 and TRBJ1-3, with D tentatively TRBD1 (6 bases). Germline V gene data show CDR1 as SGHAT and CDR2 as FQNNGV. V lost 4 bases to trimming and J lost 0 bases, with 10 bases between them. The CDR3 has 15 amino acids. CDR3 in amino acids: CASSWDTSSGNTIYF. The CDR3 coding sequence is TGTGCCAGCAGCTGGGACACGAGCTCTGGAAACACCATATATTTT.

This chain connects TRBV4-1 to TRBJ2-7, with 7 bases identical to TRBD1. Germline V gene lookup returns CDR1 MGHRA and CDR2 YSYEKL. J gave up 3 bases and V 5 bases, and 1 base lay outside the gene matches. The CDR3 contains 12 residues. CDR3: CASSRDSYEQYF. As DNA, the CDR3 is TGCGCCAGCAGCAGGGACAGCTACGAGCAGTACTTC.

In this sample, this clone turned up a few times. At one of its ends the junction is not consistent with the germline gene, which may arise from a read error. The chain links TRBV2 to TRBJ1-1; no definite D call. Germline V gene data show CDR1 as SNHLY and CDR2 as FYNNEI. The CDR3 contains 9 residues. The chain's CDR3 is CASSDGDWF. In DNA form, the CDR3 reads TGTGCCAGCAGTGATGGCGATTGGTTT.

The V call is TRBV19, the J call TRBJ2-3, with TRBD2 matching 8 bases. V lost 1 base and J lost 2; bases outside the gene matches: 11. The CDR3 sequence is 18 residues long. Germline loops: CDR1 LNHDA, CDR2 SQIVND (reference sequence). The CDR3 here is CASSIGPTSGPPTDTQYF. The CDR3 coding sequence is TGTGCCAGTAGTATAGGTCCCACTAGCGGCCCTCCCACAGATACGCAGTATTTT.

The chain joins TRBV7-9 to TRBJ1-2; 9 bases line up with TRBD1. The CDR3 length is 16 residues. With 0 bases clipped from V and 5 bases from J, the junction kept 7 bases outside the gene matches. Germline CDR1 and CDR2: SEHNR and FQNEAQ (reference sequence). This chain's CDR3 is CASSLAPGQGSYGYTF. CDR3 nucleotide sequence: TGTGCCAGCAGCTTAGCCCCGGGACAGGGAAGTTATGGCTACACCTTC.

The chain uses TRBV7-9 and TRBJ2-7; 7 positions match TRBD1. CDR1 and CDR2 from the germline V gene are SEHNR and FQNEAQ (reference sequence). V trimming: 4 bases; J trimming: 3 bases; junction bases outside the gene matches: 12. This CDR3 has 16 residues. The CDR3 loop reads CASSSYGQDNLYEQYF. The CDR3 DNA reads as TGTGCCAGCAGCTCCTACGGACAGGATAACCTCTACGAGCAGTACTTC.

V is TRBV9 and J is TRBJ2-3; a possible D gene is TRBD2 (6 bases). The ends were cut back, 4 bases at V and 0 bases at J, with 12 bases in the middle. The CDR3 runs 15 residues. Germline V gives CDR1 SGDLS, CDR2 YYNGEE. The CDR3, as DNA: TGTGCCAGCAGCTTTAGCGGATCTAGCACAGATACGCAGTATTTT. As protein: CASSFSGSSTDTQYF.

V usage is TRBV19 and J usage is TRBJ2-7; no reliable D call. The CDR3 sequence is 13 residues long. V was clipped by 9 bases and J by 2 bases, with 14 bases between them. Germline loops: CDR1 LNHDA, CDR2 SQIVND (reference sequence). The CDR3 DNA reads as TGTGCCAGCTCGGAGACCGTAACCTACGAGCAGTACTTC. Amino acids: CASSETVTYEQYF.

The gene calls are TRBV19 and TRBJ2-1, with 11 nucleotides matching TRBD2. This CDR3 is 21 amino acids long. The V and J ends lost 3 bases and 3 bases, in that order; junction bases with no gene match: 19. CDR1 is LNHDA, CDR2 SQIVND, per germline (reference sequence). CDR3 bases: TGTGCCAGTAGTATCTGGTTAGCGGGGGGGCCGCGCGAAGGTAACTACAATGAGCAGTTCTTC. As protein: CASSIWLAGGPREGNYNEQFF.

CDR3 sequence: CSFRDISYEQYF. The CDR3 nucleotides are TGCAGCTTCCGGGACATCTCCTACGAGCAGTACTTC. V usage is TRBV29-1 and J usage is TRBJ2-7, with D possibly being TRBD1 (6 bases). V was pared by 8 bases and J by 0 bases, with 11 bases between. The CDR3 totals 12 residues. The germline V gene has CDR1 SQVTM and CDR2 ANQGSEA.

This chain uses TRBV11-2 with TRBJ2-7; 8 nucleotides agree with TRBD1. V trimming: 1 base; J trimming: 5 bases; junction bases outside the gene matches: 10. The CDR3 is made up of 16 amino acids. Germline-derived CDR1 and CDR2 are SGHAT and FQNNGV. The CDR3 reads CASSLVVTGVMDEQYF. The CDR3 nucleotides read TGTGCCAGCAGCTTAGTTGTGACAGGGGTAATGGACGAGCAGTACTTC.

The rearrangement links TRBV27 to TRBJ2-5; 11 nucleotides agree with TRBD2. The V and J ends lost 6 bases and 5 bases, in that order; junction bases with no gene match: 11. The CDR3 spans 16 residues. Per the germline V gene, CDR1 is MNHEY and CDR2 is SMNVEV (reference sequence). The CDR3 protein is CASSHIAGGARETQYF. The CDR3 DNA reads as TGTGCCAGCAGCCACATAGCGGGGGGGGCGCGTGAGACCCAGTACTTC.

The chain joins TRBV6-1 to TRBJ2-5; 9 bases align to TRBD1. Germline CDR1 MNHNS, CDR2 SASEGT. The CDR3 has 15 amino acids. V gave up 4 bases and J gave up 2 bases; unmatched junction bases: 5. The CDR3: CASSVTGGGQETQYF. CDR3 bases: TGTGCCAGCAGTGTGACAGGGGGTGGACAAGAGACCCAGTACTTC.

The chain uses TRBV11-2 and TRBJ2-1; the D gene is possibly TRBD2 (6 bases). V lost 6 bases to trimming and J lost 9 bases, with 24 bases between them. CDR1 SGHAT and CDR2 FQNNGV come from the germline V gene. CDR3 length: 16 amino acids. CDR3 protein: CASRGGTFDGVFEQFF. For the CDR3, the DNA is TGTGCCAGCAGGGGCGGGACTTTCGACGGGGTCTTTGAGCAGTTCTTC. The variable domain in full, with the rest retrieved from reference TRBV11-2 and TRBJ2-1, is EAGVAQSPRYKIIEKRQSVAFWCNPISGHATLYWYQQILGQGPKLLIQFQNNGVVDDSQLPKDRFSAERLKGVDSTLKIQPAKLEDSAVYLCASRGGTFDGVFEQFFGPGTRLTVL.

The chain employs TRBV27 and TRBJ2-1; the D gene is possibly TRBD1 (5 bases). Trimming left V 6 bases short and J 0 bases short, with 9 bases between. The germline CDR1 and CDR2 sequences are MNHEY and SMNVEV (reference sequence). The CDR3 loop spans 14 amino acids. As DNA, the CDR3 is TGTGCCAGCAGATCAGGGCGCTCCTACAATGAGCAGTTCTTC. Translating it yields CASRSGRSYNEQFF.

The chain has TRBV4-1 and TRBJ2-1; 10 bases agree with TRBD1. The CDR3 contains 14 residues. V was clipped by 5 bases and J by 4 bases; unmatched bases: 2. Germline V gives CDR1 MGHRA, CDR2 YSYEKL. The CDR3 region is CASSDRGPYNEQFF. The CDR3 nucleotides read TGCGCCAGCAGCGACAGGGGGCCTTACAATGAGCAGTTCTTC.

DNA of the CDR3: TGTGCCAGCAGCCGCGGGGGCCTTAACACCGGGGAGCTGTTTTTT. Encoded protein: CASSRGGLNTGELFF. The chain links TRBV27 to TRBJ2-2; tentative D call: TRBD2 (7 bases). CDR1 MNHEY and CDR2 SMNVEV come from the germline V gene (reference sequence). The CDR3 totals 15 residues. V dropped 6 bases and J dropped 2 bases, with 13 bases sitting between them.

This clone was seen a single time. This chain links TRBV12-5 with TRBJ1-3; D is undetermined. The germline CDR1 and CDR2 sequences are LGHNT and FRNRAP. With 5 bases removed from V and 4 bases from J, the gap between germline ends came to 12 bases. This CDR3 contains 14 residues. CDR3 sequence (DNA): TGTGCTAGTGGTCCGGTACTTGCGGGAAACACCATATATTTT. Its protein is CASGPVLAGNTIYF.

This chain uses TRBV4-1 with TRBJ2-2; possible D gene TRBD2, 6 bases. Germline lookup yields CDR1 MGHRA and CDR2 YSYEKL. Trimming stripped 1 base from V and 10 bases from J, with 10 bases between. CDR3 length: 13 amino acids. The CDR3 coding sequence is TGCGCCAGCAGCCAAGGTTCGGGGGAGGAGCTGTTTTTT. This sequence encodes CASSQGSGEELFF.

V is TRBV30 and J is TRBJ1-1, with a weak D call TRBD1 (6 bases). The CDR3 is made up of 13 amino acids. Per the germline V gene, CDR1 is GTSNPN and CDR2 is SVGIG (reference sequence). V was clipped by 4 bases and J by 5 bases, with 14 bases between them. The CDR3 reads CAWNALGGTEAFF. As DNA, the CDR3 is TGTGCCTGGAACGCGCTAGGGGGAACTGAAGCTTTCTTT.

The V and J genes are TRBV5-8 and TRBJ2-7; D might be TRBD2 (6 bases). There are 15 residues in the CDR3. The germline CDR1 and CDR2 sequences are SGHTS and YDEGEE. Trimming cost V 4 bases and J 3 bases, with 17 bases left between them. The DNA of the CDR3 is TGTGCCAGCAGCCCGGAGGGGTCGGGGGTCTACGAGCAGTACTTC. This encodes CASSPEGSGVYEQYF.